This T cell receptor beta chain was captured in a study of lymphopenia after photon versus proton radiotherapy. Measured with immunoSEQ multiplex PCR; TCRdb has only the in-frame clones, and not every one. The sample has around 25,000 clones, about 85% seen once; the top ten hold approximately 19%. The sequenced sample was peripheral blood, obtained from a patient treated with photon-based radiotherapy. This TCR came from a man in his 60s with pancreatic cancer.

The CDR3 loop is CASRTMMVAGQGAYEQYF. The CDR3 bases are TGTGCCAGCAGAACCATGATGGTAGCGGGACAGGGGGCCTACGAGCAGTACTTC. This chain uses TRBV11-2 with TRBJ2-7, with 11 bases fitting TRBD1. From germline, CDR1 is SGHAT and CDR2 FQNNGV. The J segment lost 2 bases and the V segment lost 6 bases, leaving 15 bases of the junction unmatched. The CDR3 contains 18 residues. Combining the CDR3 with reference TRBV11-2 and TRBJ2-7 gives the whole variable domain EAGVAQSPRYKIIEKRQSVAFWCNPISGHATLYWYQQILGQGPKLLIQFQNNGVVDDSQLPKDRFSAERLKGVDSTLKIQPAKLEDSAVYLCASRTMMVAGQGAYEQYFGPGTRLTVT.